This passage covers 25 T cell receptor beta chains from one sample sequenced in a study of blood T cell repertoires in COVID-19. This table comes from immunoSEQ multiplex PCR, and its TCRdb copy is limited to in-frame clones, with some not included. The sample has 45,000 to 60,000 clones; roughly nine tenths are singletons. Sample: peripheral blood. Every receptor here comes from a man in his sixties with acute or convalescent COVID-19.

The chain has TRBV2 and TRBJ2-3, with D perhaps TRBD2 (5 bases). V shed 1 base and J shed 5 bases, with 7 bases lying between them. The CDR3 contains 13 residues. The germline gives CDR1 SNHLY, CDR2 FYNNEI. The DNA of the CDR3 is TGTGCCAGCAGTGAAGAGGAGGAAGATACGCAGTATTTT. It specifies CASSEEEEDTQYF.

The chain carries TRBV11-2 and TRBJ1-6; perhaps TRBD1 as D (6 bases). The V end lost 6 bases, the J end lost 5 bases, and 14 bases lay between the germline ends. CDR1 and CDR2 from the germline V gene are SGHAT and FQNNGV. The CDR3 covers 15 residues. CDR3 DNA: TGTGCCAGCAGAGATCACAGGGTTCATAATTCACCCCTCCACTTT. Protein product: CASRDHRVHNSPLHF.

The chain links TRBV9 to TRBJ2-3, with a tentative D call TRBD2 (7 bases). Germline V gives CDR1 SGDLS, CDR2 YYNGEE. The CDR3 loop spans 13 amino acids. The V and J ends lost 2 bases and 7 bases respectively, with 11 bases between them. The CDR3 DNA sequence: TGTGCCAGCAGCGTGGGGGGGCCAAATACGCAGTATTTT. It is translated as CASSVGGPNTQYF.

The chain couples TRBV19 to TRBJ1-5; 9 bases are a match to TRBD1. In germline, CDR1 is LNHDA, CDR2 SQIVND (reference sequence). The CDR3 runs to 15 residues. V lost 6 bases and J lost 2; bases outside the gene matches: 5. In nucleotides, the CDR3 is TGTGCCAGTAGGGGGACAGGGATTGGCAATCAGCCCCAGCATTTT. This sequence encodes CASRGTGIGNQPQHF. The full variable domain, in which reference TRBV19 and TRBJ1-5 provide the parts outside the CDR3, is DGGITQSPKYLFRKEGQNVTLSCEQNLNHDAMYWYRQDPGQGLRLIYYSQIVNDFQKGDIAEGYSVSREKKESFPLTVTSAQKNPTAFYLCASRGTGIGNQPQHFGDGTRLSIL.

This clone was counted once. The CDR3 bases are TGTGCCAGCAGTTTCTCCAGCGGATCCTACAATGAGCAGTTCTTC. Translation gives CASSFSSGSYNEQFF. The chain employs TRBV27 and TRBJ2-1; TRBD2 is a possible D gene (5 bases). Deletions cut 3 bases from V and 1 base from J, with 10 bases between. In germline, CDR1 is MNHEY, CDR2 SMNVEV (reference sequence). The CDR3 contains 15 residues.

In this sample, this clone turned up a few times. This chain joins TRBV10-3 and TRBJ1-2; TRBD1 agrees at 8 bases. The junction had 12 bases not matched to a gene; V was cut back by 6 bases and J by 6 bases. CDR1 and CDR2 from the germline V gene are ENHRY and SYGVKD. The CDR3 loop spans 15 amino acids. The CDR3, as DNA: TGTGCCATCAGCGACAGGGGAGGTGCTCAGAATGGCTACACCTTC. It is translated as CAISDRGGAQNGYTF.

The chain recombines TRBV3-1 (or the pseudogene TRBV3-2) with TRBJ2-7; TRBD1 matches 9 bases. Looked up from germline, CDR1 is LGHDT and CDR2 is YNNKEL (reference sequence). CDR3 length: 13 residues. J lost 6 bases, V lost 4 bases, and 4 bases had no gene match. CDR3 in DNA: TGTGCCAGCAGCCTCGGGACAGGGCGCGAGCAGTACTTC. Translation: CASSLGTGREQYF.

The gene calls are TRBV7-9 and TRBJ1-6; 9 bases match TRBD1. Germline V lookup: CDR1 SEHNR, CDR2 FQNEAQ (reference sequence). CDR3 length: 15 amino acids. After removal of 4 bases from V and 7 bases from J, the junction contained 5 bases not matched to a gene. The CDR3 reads CASSSGDRENSPLHF. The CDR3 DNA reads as TGTGCCAGCAGCTCCGGGGACAGGGAAAATTCACCCCTCCACTTT.

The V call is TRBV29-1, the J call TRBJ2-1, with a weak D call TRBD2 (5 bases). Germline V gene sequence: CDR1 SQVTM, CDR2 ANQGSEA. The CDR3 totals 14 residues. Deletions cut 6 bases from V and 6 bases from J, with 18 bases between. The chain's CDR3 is CSVIYWTGGNEQFF. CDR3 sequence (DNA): TGCAGCGTCATTTACTGGACTGGTGGCAATGAGCAGTTCTTC.

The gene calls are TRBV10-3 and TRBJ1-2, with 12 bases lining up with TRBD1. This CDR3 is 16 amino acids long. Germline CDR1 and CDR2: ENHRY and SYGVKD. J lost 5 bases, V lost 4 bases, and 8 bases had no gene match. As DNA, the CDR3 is TGTGCCATCAGTGGGGGGACAGGGGGCGAAAGGTATGGCTACACCTTC. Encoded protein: CAISGGTGGERYGYTF.

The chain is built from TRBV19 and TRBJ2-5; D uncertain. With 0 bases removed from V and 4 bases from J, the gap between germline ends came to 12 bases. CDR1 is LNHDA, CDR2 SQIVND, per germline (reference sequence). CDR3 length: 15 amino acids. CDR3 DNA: TGTGCCAGTAGTATAGAGGGCAGATTAGGAGAGACCCAGTACTTC. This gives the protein CASSIEGRLGETQYF.

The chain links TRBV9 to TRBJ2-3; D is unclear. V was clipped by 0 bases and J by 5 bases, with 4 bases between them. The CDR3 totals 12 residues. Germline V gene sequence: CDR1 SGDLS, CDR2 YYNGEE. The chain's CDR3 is CASSVALDTQYF. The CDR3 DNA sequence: TGTGCCAGCAGCGTAGCTCTAGATACGCAGTATTTT. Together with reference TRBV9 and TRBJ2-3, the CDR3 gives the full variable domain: DSGVTQTPKHLITATGQRVTLRCSPRSGDLSVYWYQQSLDQGLQFLIQYYNGEERAKGNILERFSAQQFPDLHSELNLSSLELGDSALYFCASSVALDTQYFGPGTRLTVL.

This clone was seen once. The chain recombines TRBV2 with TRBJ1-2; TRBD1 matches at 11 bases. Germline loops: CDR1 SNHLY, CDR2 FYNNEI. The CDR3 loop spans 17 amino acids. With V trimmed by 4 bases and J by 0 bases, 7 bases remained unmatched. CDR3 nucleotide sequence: TGTGCCAGCAGTGTTAACCGGGACAGGGGGACTAACTATGGCTACACCTTC. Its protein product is CASSVNRDRGTNYGYTF.

Here the CDR3 DNA reads TGTGCCAGCAGATCCTCCGGGACAGGGGGCATCGAAGCTTTCTTT. This gives the protein CASRSSGTGGIEAFF. The V gene is TRBV2, the J gene TRBJ1-1; 12 nucleotides line up with TRBD1. Germline V gene data show CDR1 as SNHLY and CDR2 as FYNNEI. This CDR3 has 15 amino acids. V shed 6 bases, J shed 8 bases, and the junction held 10 bases outside the gene matches.

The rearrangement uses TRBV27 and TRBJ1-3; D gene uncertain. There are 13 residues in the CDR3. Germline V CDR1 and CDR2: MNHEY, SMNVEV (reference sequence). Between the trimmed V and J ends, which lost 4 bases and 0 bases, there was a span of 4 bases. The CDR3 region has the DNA TGTGCCAGCAGTTCTAGCTCTGGAAACACCATATATTTT. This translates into CASSSSSGNTIYF.

DNA of the CDR3: TGCGCCAGCAGTTACGACAGGGGCCCCTACGAGCAGTACTTC. Translation gives CASSYDRGPYEQYF. This sequence joins TRBV10-1 and TRBJ2-7, with 8 bases fitting TRBD1. Unmatched junction bases numbered 5, after V lost 5 bases and J lost 2 bases. The CDR3 consists of 14 residues. The germline CDR1 and CDR2 sequences are WNHNN and SYGVQD (reference sequence).

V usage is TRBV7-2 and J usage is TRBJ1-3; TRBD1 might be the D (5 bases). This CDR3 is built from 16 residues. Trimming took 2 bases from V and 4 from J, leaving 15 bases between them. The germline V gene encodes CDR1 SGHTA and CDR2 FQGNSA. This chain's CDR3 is CASSLSRGGAGNTIYF. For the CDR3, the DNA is TGTGCCAGCAGCTTATCACGGGGAGGGGCGGGAAACACCATATATTTT.

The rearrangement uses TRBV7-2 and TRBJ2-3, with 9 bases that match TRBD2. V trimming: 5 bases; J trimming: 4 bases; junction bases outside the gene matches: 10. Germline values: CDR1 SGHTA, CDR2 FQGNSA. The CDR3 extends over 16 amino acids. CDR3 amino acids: CASSDHSGGWADTQYF. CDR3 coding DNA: TGTGCCAGCAGCGACCATAGCGGGGGTTGGGCAGATACGCAGTATTTT.

CDR3 in DNA: TGTGCCAGCAGCTTGGGAGACTATGGCTACACCTTC. This encodes CASSLGDYGYTF. The rearrangement uses TRBV13 and TRBJ1-2; D unresolved. Germline V CDR1 and CDR2: PRHDT, FYEKMQ (reference sequence). The CDR3 covers 12 residues. V lost 3 bases and J 3 bases, leaving 5 bases between the germline ends.

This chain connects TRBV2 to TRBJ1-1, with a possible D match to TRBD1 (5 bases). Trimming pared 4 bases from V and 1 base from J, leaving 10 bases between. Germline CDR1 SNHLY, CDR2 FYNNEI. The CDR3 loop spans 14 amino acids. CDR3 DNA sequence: TGTGCCAGCAGTGCGGGGGGATCGAACACTGAAGCTTTCTTT. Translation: CASSAGGSNTEAFF.

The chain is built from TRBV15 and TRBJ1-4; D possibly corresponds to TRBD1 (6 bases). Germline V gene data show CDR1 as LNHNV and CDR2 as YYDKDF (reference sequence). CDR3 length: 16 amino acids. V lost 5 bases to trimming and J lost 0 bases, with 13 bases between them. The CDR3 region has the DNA TGTGCCACCAGCCCGGGGGGGCCCACAACTAATGAAAAACTGTTTTTT. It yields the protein CATSPGGPTTNEKLFF.

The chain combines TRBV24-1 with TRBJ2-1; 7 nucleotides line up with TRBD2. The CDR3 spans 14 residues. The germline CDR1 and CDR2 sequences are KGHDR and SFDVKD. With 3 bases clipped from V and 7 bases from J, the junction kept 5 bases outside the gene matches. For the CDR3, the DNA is TGTGCCACCAGTGATGGCGGACTAGAGAATGAGCAGTTCTTC. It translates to CATSDGGLENEQFF.

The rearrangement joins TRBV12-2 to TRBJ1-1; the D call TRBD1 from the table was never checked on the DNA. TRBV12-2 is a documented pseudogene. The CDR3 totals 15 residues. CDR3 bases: TGTGCAAGTCGCTTAGCTTCACAGGTGAACACTGAAGCTTTCTTT. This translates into CASRLASQVNTEAFF.

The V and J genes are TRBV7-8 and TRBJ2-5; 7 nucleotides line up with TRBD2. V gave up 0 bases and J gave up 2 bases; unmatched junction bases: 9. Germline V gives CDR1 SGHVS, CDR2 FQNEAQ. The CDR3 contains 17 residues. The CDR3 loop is CASSLAGRGPGQETQYF. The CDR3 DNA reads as TGTGCCAGCAGCTTAGCGGGGAGGGGCCCGGGGCAAGAGACCCAGTACTTC.

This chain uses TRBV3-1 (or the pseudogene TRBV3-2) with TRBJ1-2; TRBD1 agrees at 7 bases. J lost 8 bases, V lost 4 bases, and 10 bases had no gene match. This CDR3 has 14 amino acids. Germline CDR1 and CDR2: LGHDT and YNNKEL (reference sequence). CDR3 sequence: CASSPRDRVGGYTF. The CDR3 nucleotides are TGTGCCAGCAGCCCCCGTGACAGGGTTGGCGGCTACACCTTC.